Presented here are 4 T cell receptor beta chains from one specimen sequenced in a study of preoperative IRX-2 immunotherapy in early breast cancer. Profiling relied on immunoSEQ multiplex PCR, and the TCRdb table lists in-frame clones only, not all of them. The sample carries some 29,000 clones, about 90% recorded once. The treatment is: preoperative locoregional IRX-2 cytokine immunotherapy. The specimen was obtained from a patient treated with IRX-2 immunotherapy. Receptor source: a human donor with breast cancer.

This clone has only one observation. The genes are TRBV11-2 and TRBJ2-5; D is unclear. With the DNA end fitting TRBJ2-7 better, the J assignment may be wrong. In germline, CDR1 is SGHAT, CDR2 FQNNGV. The CDR3 consists of 15 residues. The CDR3 DNA follows: TGTGCCAGCAGCTTAGGAGCTGCCGCTTACTACGAGCAGTACTTC. Its protein is CASSLGAAAYYEQYF.

The genes are TRBV4-3 and TRBJ2-1; a weak D match, TRBD1 (5 bases). Germline CDR1 LGHNA, CDR2 YSLEER. V was trimmed by 0 bases and J by 7 bases, leaving 16 bases between them. The CDR3 consists of 16 residues. In DNA, the CDR3 is TGCGCCAGCAGCCAAGAAAGGAATTTAGGGGCGAATGAGCAGTTCTTC. Translated: CASSQERNLGANEQFF.

J is TRBJ2-5 and V is TRBV18; D may be TRBD1 (5 bases). Germline V lookup: CDR1 KGHSH, CDR2 LQKENI. V lost 3 bases to trimming and J lost 3 bases, with 14 bases between them. The CDR3 sequence is 15 residues long. The chain's CDR3 is CASSPNTGSEETQYF. In nucleotides, the CDR3 is TGTGCCAGCTCACCGAATACAGGATCCGAAGAGACCCAGTACTTC.

V gene TRBV5-1 combines with J gene TRBJ2-1; 9 bases line up with TRBD1. Germline trimming cut 2 bases from V and 6 bases from J; bases unmatched to any gene: 6. Germline lookup yields CDR1 SGHRS and CDR2 YFSETQ. This CDR3 is built from 15 residues. The CDR3 sequence: CASSFGTGFSNEQFF. The CDR3, as DNA: TGCGCCAGCAGCTTCGGGACAGGGTTTTCCAATGAGCAGTTCTTC. The whole variable domain, remainder taken from reference TRBV5-1 and TRBJ2-1, is KAGVTQTPRYLIKTRGQQVTLSCSPISGHRSVSWYQQTPGQGLQFLFEYFSETQRNKGNFPGRFSGRQFSNSRSEMNVSTLELGDSALYLCASSFGTGFSNEQFFGPGTRLTVL.